This T cell receptor beta chain was documented in a study of control samples from healthy donors and cancer patients. The germline gives CDR1 KGHDR, CDR2 SFDVKD. This CDR3 region has 18 residues. Trimming at V came to 0 bases and at J to 2 bases, leaving 3 bases not matched to a gene. Sequencing used immunoSEQ multiplex PCR; TCRdb keeps in-frame clones, though not all of them. The sample consists of approximately 84,000 clones, almost 85% of them appearing once. Sequenced input: blood. The TCR comes from a woman aged 60 to 75 in good health. The chain links TRBV24-1 to TRBJ2-3; TRBD2 agrees at 14 bases. The CDR3 DNA follows: TGTGCCACCAGTGATTTGGGGGGACTAGCGGGAGACACAGATACGCAGTATTTT. This codes for CATSDLGGLAGDTDTQYF.